The present entry profiles one TCR beta chain with its context. Its antigen is currently unknown. The sample comes from a study of cytomegalovirus exposure and HLA in healthy donors. Regarding the study as a whole: Based on reports, TCR beta sequences accurately predicted HLA-A and HLA-B alleles for most subjects. Both high specificity and high sensitivity reportedly marked the classifier's diagnosis of cytomegalovirus status.

This PCR relied on a set of 60 Vbeta primers and 13 Jbeta primers. Measured with immunoSEQ multiplex PCR; TCRdb has only the in-frame clones, and not every one. The data hold 80,000 to 100,000 clones, with 60% to 80% observed a single time. The sequenced material came from PBMCs. This receptor was identified in a female donor in good health and CMV-seronegative.

The CDR3 spells CASSRTSGGSPYNEQFF. DNA for the CDR3: TGTGCCAGCAGCCGTACTAGCGGGGGGTCTCCCTACAATGAGCAGTTCTTC. The chain carries TRBV7-9 and TRBJ2-1; TRBD2 agrees at 12 bases. Per germline, CDR1 SEHNR and CDR2 FQNEAQ (reference sequence). This CDR3 region has 17 residues. Losses at the gene ends were 5 bases for V and 2 bases for J; bases not matched to a gene: 7.